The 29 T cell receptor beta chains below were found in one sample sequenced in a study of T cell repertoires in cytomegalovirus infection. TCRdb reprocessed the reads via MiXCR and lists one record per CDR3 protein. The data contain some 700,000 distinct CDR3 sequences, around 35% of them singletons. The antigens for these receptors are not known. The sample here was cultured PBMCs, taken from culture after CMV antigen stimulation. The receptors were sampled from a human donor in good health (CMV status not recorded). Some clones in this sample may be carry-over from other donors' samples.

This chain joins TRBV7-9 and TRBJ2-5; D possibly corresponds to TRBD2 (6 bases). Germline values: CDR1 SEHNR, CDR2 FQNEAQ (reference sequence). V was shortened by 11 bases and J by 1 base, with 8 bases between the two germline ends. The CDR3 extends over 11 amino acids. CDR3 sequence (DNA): TGTGCCGGGAGGTCCCAAGAGACCCAGTACTTC. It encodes CAGRSQETQYF. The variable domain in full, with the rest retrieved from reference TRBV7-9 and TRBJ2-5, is DTGVSQNPRHKITKRGQNVTFRCDPISEHNRLYWYRQTLGQGPEFLTYFQNEAQLEKSRLLSDRFSAERPKGSFSTLEIQRTEQGDSAMYLCAGRSQETQYFGPGTRLLVL.

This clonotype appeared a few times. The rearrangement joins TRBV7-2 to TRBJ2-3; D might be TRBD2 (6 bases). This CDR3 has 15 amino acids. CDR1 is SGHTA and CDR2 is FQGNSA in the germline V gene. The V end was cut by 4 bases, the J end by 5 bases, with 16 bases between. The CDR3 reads CASSSRLGSGDTQYF. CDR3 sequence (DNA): TGTGCCAGCAGCTCAAGGCTCGGGAGCGGAGATACGCAGTATTTT.

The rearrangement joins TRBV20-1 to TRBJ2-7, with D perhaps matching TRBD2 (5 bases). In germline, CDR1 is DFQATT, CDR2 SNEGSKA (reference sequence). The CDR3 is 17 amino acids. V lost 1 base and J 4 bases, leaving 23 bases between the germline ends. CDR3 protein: CSARVPPLWKAAYEQYF. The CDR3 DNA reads TGCAGTGCTAGAGTACCCCCCCTCTGGAAAGCGGCGTACGAGCAGTACTTC.

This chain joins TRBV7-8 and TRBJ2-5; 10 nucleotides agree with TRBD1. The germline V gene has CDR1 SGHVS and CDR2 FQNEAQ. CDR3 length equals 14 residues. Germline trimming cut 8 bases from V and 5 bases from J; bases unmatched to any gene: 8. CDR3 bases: TGTGCCAGCGGACGGGACAGGGGATGGGAGACCCAGTACTTC. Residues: CASGRDRGWETQYF. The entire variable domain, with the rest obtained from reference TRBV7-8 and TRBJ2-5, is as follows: GAGVSQSPRYKVAKRGQDVALRCDPISGHVSLFWYQQALGQGPEFLTYFQNEAQLDKSGLPSDRFFAERPEGSVSTLKIQRTQQEDSAVYLCASGRDRGWETQYFGPGTRLLVL.

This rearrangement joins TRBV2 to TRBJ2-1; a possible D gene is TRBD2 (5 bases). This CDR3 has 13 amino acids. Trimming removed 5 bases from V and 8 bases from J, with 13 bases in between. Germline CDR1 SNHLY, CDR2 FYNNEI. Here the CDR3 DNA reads TGTGCCAGCAGTTTGCGACTAACCGATGAGCAGTTCTTC. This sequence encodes CASSLRLTDEQFF.

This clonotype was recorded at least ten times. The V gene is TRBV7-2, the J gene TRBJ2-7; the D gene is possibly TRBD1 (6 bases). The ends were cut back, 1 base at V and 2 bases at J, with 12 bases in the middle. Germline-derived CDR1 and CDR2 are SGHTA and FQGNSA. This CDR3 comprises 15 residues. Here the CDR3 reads CASSLGGGPTYEQYF. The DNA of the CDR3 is TGTGCCAGCAGCTTAGGTGGGGGCCCTACCTACGAGCAGTACTTC.

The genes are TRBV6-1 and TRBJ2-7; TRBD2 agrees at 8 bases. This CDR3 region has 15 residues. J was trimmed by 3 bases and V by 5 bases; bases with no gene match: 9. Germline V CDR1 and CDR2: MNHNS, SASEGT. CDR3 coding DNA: TGTGCCAGCAGTCCCACCGGACTAGCCCTCTACGAGCAGTACTTC. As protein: CASSPTGLALYEQYF.

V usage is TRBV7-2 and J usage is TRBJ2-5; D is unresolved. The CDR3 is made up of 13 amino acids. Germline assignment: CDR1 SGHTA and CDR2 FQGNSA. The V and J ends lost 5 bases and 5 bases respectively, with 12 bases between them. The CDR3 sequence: CASSPPLGETQYF. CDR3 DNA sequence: TGTGCCAGCAGCCCCCCTTTGGGGGAGACCCAGTACTTC.

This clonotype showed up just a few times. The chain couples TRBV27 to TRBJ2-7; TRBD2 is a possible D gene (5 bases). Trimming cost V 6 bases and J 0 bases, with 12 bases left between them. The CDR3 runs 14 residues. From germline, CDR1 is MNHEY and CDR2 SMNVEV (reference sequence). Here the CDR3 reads CASRHVGSSYEQYF. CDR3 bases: TGTGCCAGCAGACACGTGGGGAGCTCCTACGAGCAGTACTTC.

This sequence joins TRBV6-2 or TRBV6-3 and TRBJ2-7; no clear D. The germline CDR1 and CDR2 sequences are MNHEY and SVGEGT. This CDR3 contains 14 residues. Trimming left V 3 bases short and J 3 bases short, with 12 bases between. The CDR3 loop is CASSYRVALYEQYF. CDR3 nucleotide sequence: TGTGCCAGCAGTTATAGAGTGGCACTCTACGAGCAGTACTTC.

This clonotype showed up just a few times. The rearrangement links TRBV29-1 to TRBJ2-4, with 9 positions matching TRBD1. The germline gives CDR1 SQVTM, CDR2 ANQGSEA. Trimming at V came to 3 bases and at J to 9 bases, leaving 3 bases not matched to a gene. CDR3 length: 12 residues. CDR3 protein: CSVDGTGSIQYF. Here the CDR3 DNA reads TGCAGCGTTGACGGGACAGGGAGCATTCAGTACTTC.

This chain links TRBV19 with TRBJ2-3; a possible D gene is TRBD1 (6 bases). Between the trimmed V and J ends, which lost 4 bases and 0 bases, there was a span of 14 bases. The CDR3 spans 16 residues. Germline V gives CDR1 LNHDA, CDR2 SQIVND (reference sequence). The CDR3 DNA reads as TGTGCCAGTAGTAGGGGGCGGGCAGTAAGCACAGATACGCAGTATTTT. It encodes CASSRGRAVSTDTQYF.

CDR3 region: CASSPDPRVSGELFF. CDR3 sequence (DNA): TGTGCCAGCAGCCCAGACCCCCGGGTGAGCGGGGAGCTGTTTTTT. This chain links TRBV5-6 with TRBJ2-2; D is ambiguous. Trimming stripped 4 bases from V and 7 bases from J, with 17 bases between. Germline CDR1 reads SGHDT; CDR2 reads YYEEEE. CDR3 length: 15 amino acids. Variable domain in full (rest from reference TRBV5-6 and TRBJ2-2): DAGVTQSPTHLIKTRGQQVTLRCSPKSGHDTVSWYQQALGQGPQFIFQYYEEEERQRGNFPDRFSGHQFPNYSSELNVNALLLGDSALYLCASSPDPRVSGELFFGEGSRLTVL.

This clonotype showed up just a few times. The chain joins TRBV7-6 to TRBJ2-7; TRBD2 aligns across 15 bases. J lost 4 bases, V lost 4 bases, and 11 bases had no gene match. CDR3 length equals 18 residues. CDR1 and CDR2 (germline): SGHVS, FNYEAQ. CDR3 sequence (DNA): TGTGCCAGCAGCTCACCGGGACTAGCGGGAGGTGGCCTGTACGAGCAGTACTTC. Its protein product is CASSSPGLAGGGLYEQYF.

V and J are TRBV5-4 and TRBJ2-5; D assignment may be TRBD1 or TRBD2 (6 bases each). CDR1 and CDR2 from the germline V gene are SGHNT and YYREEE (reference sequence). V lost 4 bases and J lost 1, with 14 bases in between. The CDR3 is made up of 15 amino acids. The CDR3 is CASSPGGGSQETQYF. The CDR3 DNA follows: TGTGCCAGCAGCCCTGGAGGGGGGAGCCAAGAGACCCAGTACTTC.

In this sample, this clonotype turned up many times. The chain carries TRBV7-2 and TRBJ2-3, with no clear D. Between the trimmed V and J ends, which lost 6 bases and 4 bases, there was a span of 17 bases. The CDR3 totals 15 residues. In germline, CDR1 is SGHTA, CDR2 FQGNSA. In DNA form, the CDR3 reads TGTGCCAGCAGTCCGGGCCCTTTAGGCGCAGATACGCAGTATTTT. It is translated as CASSPGPLGADTQYF.

The CDR3 coding sequence is TGTGCCAGCAGCTGGGACAGGAGTACCTACGAGCAGTACTTC. This translates into CASSWDRSTYEQYF. V usage is TRBV5-4 and J usage is TRBJ2-7; TRBD1 matches at 8 bases. V shed 3 bases, J shed 2 bases, and the junction held 4 bases outside the gene matches. Germline CDR1 is SGHNT and CDR2 is YYREEE (reference sequence). The CDR3 is 14 residues long.

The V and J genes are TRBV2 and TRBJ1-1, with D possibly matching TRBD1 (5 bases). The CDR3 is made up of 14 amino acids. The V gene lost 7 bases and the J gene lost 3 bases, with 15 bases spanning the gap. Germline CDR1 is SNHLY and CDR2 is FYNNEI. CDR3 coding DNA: TGTGCCAGCACTCAGACGGGGGGTGACACTGAAGCTTTCTTT. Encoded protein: CASTQTGGDTEAFF.

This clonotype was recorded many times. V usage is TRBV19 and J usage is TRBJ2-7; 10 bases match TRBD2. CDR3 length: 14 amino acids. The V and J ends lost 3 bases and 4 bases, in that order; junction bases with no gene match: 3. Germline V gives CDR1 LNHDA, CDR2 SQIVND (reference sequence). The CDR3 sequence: CASSISSGSYEQYF. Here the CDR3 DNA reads TGTGCCAGTAGTATTTCTAGCGGGAGTTACGAGCAGTACTTC. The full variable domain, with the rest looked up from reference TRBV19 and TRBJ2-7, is DGGITQSPKYLFRKEGQNVTLSCEQNLNHDAMYWYRQDPGQGLRLIYYSQIVNDFQKGDIAEGYSVSREKKESFPLTVTSAQKNPTAFYLCASSISSGSYEQYFGPGTRLTVT.

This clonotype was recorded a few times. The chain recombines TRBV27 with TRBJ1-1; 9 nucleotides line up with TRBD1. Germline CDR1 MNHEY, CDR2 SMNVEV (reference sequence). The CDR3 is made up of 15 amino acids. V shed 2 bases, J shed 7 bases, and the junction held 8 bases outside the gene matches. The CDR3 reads CASSLHRTGAVEAFF. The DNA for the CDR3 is TGTGCCAGCAGTTTACATCGGACAGGGGCAGTTGAAGCTTTCTTT.

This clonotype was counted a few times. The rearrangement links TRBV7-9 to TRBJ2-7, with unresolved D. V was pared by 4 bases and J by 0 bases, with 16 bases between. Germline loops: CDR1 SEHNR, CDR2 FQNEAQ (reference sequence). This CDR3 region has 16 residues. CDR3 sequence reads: CASSYPPGSYSYEQYF. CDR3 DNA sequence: TGTGCCAGCAGCTACCCCCCGGGTTCTTACTCCTACGAGCAGTACTTC.

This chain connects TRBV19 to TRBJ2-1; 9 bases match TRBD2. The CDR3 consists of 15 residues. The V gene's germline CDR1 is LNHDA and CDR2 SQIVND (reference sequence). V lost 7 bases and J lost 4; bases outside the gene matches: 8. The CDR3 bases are TGTGCCAGTAAGGAGGCTAGCGGGGCATACAATGAGCAGTTCTTC. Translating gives CASKEASGAYNEQFF.

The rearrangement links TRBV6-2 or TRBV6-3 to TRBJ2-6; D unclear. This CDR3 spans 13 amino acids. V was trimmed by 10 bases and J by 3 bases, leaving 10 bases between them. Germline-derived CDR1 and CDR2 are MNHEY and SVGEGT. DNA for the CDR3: TGTGCCATGCGCCTCCTTGGGGCCAACGTCCTGACTTTC. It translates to CAMRLLGANVLTF.

CDR3 loop: CAWTSGESTDTQYF. The CDR3, as DNA: TGTGCCTGGACTAGCGGGGAAAGCACAGATACGCAGTATTTT. V and J are TRBV30 and TRBJ2-3; 9 bases are shared with TRBD2. The CDR3 spans 14 residues. Germline V gene sequence: CDR1 GTSNPN, CDR2 SVGIG (reference sequence). V shed 4 bases, J shed 0 bases, and the junction held 2 bases outside the gene matches.

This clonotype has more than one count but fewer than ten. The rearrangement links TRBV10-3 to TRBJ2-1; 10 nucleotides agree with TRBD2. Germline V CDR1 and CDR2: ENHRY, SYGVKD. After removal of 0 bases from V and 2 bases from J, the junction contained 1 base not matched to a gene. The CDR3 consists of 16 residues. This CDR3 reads CAISESSGRAYNEQFF. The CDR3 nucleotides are TGTGCCATCAGTGAGTCGAGCGGGAGGGCCTACAATGAGCAGTTCTTC.

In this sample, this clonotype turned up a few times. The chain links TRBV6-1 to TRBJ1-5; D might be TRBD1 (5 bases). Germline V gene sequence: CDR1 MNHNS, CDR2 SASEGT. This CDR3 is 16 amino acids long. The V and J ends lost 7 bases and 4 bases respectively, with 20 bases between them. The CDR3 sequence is CASNGPVGGRNQPQHF. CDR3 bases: TGTGCCAGCAATGGGCCGGTGGGGGGTCGAAATCAGCCCCAGCATTTT.

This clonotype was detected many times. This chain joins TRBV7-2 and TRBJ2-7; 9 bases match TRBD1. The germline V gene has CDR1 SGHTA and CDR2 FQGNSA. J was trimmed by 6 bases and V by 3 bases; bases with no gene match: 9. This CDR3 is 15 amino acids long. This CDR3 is CASSFTGTGPSEQYF. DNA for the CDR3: TGTGCCAGCAGCTTTACCGGGACAGGGCCCTCCGAGCAGTACTTC.

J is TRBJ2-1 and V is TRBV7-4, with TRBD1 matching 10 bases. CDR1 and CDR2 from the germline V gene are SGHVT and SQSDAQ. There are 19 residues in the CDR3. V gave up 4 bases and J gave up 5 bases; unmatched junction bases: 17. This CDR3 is CASSSRGYRTGGSNNEQFF. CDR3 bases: TGTGCCAGCAGCTCTAGAGGATACCGGACAGGGGGGAGCAACAATGAGCAGTTCTTC.

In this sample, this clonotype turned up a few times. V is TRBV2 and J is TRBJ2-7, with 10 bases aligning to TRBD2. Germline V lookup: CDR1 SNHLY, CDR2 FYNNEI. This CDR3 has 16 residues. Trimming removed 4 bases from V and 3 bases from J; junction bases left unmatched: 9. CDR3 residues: CASSVGGGTSDYEQYF. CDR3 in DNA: TGTGCCAGCAGTGTAGGGGGGGGGACTAGCGACTACGAGCAGTACTTC.